This T cell receptor (beta chain) comes out of a study of T cells in Graves' hyperthyroidism and ophthalmopathy. Broader study findings: Through a model of 13 V-J features, ophthalmopathy was separated from stable hyperthyroidism.

Comment on this clonotype: What it binds is unknown.

The CDR3 runs to 14 residues. V lost 4 bases, J lost 5 bases, and 8 bases stayed unmatched. Per germline, CDR1 LNHDA and CDR2 SQIVND (reference sequence). The CDR3 regions of TCR beta were amplified from RNA transcripts. A first-round RT-PCR of the TCR CDR3 used the HTBI primer set. TCRdb independently ran MiXCR on the multiplex PCR reads; one entry per CDR3 protein. The table lists about half a million distinct CDR3 sequences, less than 25% of them singletons, with around a quarter in the top ten. Patients were excluded because of uncontrolled infection, other autoimmune disease, pregnancy or lactation. Each diagnosis was grounded in clinical symptoms, serum thyroxine and TRAb, thyroid ultrasound, and orbital computed tomography. PBMCs stemmed from under 11 ml fresh peripheral blood.

This clonotype originated in a man younger than 30 with Graves' hyperthyroidism. V is TRBV19 and J is TRBJ2-7; TRBD1 matches 7 bases. The sequenced sample was blood. CDR3 sequence (DNA): TGTGCCAGTAGTACGAACAGGGGATGGGACGAGCAGTACTTC. It encodes CASSTNRGWDEQYF.